These 4 T cell receptor beta chains originate from one sample sequenced in a study of shared clonotypes between healthy human individuals. The assay was immunoSEQ multiplex PCR, and TCRdb's table has in-frame clones only and misses some. The data contain under 2,500,000 clones, 95% of them seen just once; the ten biggest clones take up 0.1% to 0.15%. The specimen was naive CD4+ T cells sorted from blood. Regarding subset: CD45RA+ positively selected. The receptors originated from a man between 18 and 29 years old in good health.

The V call is TRBV29-1, the J call TRBJ2-7; D may correspond to TRBD1 or TRBD2 (5 bases each). The CDR3 sequence is 14 residues long. V was cut by 6 bases and J by 4 bases, with 19 bases left in between. Germline CDR1 SQVTM, CDR2 ANQGSEA. The CDR3 DNA reads TGCAGCGTCAAATCCGGGACCGGCCCTTACGAGCAGTACTTC. This translates into CSVKSGTGPYEQYF.

The chain recombines TRBV19 with TRBJ1-1; D not certain. There are 15 residues in the CDR3. The ends were cut back, 4 bases at V and 0 bases at J, with 12 bases in the middle. Germline V gives CDR1 LNHDA, CDR2 SQIVND (reference sequence). The CDR3 sequence: CASSTPISMNTEAFF. As DNA, the CDR3 is TGTGCCAGTAGTACCCCGATAAGCATGAACACTGAAGCTTTCTTT.

This clone was seen just once. The CDR3 DNA sequence: TGTGCCTGGGACTTCGGAGGGGGCGAAAACATTCAGTACTTC. Its protein product is CAWDFGGGENIQYF. The chain joins TRBV30 to TRBJ2-4; TRBD1 might be the D (7 bases). CDR3 length equals 14 residues. The germline gives CDR1 GTSNPN, CDR2 SVGIG (reference sequence). V lost 5 bases and J 5 bases, leaving 16 bases between the germline ends.

This rearrangement joins TRBV18 to TRBJ2-2; 8 bases line up with TRBD2. CDR1 is KGHSH and CDR2 is LQKENI in the germline V gene. CDR3 length equals 14 residues. V was clipped by 5 bases and J by 4 bases; unmatched bases: 3. Written as DNA, the CDR3 is TGTGCCAGCTCATTAAGCGGGAGCACCGGGGAGCTGTTTTTT. Its protein product is CASSLSGSTGELFF.